The entry below describes one T cell receptor (beta chain). Repertoires were generated with immunoSEQ multiplex PCR, while TCRdb's copy carries only in-frame clones and drops some. The sample lists a few hundred thousand clones; 85% to 90% were seen once. The data were obtained in a study of blood T cell repertoires in COVID-19. Trimming pared 0 bases from V and 4 bases from J, leaving 10 bases between. The germline V gene has CDR1 SGHDT and CDR2 YYEEEE. The CDR3 sequence is 14 residues long. This chain joins TRBV5-6 and TRBJ2-5, with D possibly TRBD1 on 6 matching bases. Sequences were obtained from PBMCs or T cells enriched from blood (not recorded which). This sequence was found in a woman in her late teens or twenties who had recovered from COVID-19. The DNA of the CDR3 is TGTGCCAGCAGCTTGGCAACAGGGACAGAGACCCAGTACTTC. It translates to CASSLATGTETQYF.